This T cell receptor (beta chain) was retrieved from a study of T cell responses to AZD1222 COVID-19 vaccine. Study observations and caveats: Following two doses of AZD1222, Spike-specific TCR breadth and depth rose.

Clones were sequenced by immunoSEQ multiplex PCR, and TCRdb holds only the in-frame ones, with some missing. The sample records just under 55,000 clones, about 90% being singletons. Trimming at V came to 3 bases and at J to 8 bases, leaving 17 bases not matched to a gene. The CDR3 sequence is 18 residues long. A word on this clone: Antigen unknown.

Sequenced here: peripheral blood, sampled on day 0 of AZD1222 vaccination. The chain recombines TRBV5-3 with TRBJ2-1; 10 bases are a match to TRBD1. TRBV5-3 is designated an ORF whose function remains uncertain. This TCR was recovered from an adult in good health. Written as DNA, the CDR3 is TGTGCCAGAAGCTCTCATCTGCGGGGGACAGGGGAGGGCGATGAGCAGTTCTTC. Translated, it gives CARSSHLRGTGEGDEQFF.